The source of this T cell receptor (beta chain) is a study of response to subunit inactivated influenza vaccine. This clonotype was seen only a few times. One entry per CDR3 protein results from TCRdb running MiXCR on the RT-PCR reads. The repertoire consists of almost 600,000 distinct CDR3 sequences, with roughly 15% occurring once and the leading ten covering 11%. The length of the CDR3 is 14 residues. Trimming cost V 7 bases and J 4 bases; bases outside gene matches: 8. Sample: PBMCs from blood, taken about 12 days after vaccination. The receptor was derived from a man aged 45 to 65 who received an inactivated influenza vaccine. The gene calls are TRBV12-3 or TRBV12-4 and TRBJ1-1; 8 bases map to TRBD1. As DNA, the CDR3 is TGTGCCAGCACATTGGAGACAGGGGCCACTGAAGCTTTCTTT. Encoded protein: CASTLETGATEAFF.